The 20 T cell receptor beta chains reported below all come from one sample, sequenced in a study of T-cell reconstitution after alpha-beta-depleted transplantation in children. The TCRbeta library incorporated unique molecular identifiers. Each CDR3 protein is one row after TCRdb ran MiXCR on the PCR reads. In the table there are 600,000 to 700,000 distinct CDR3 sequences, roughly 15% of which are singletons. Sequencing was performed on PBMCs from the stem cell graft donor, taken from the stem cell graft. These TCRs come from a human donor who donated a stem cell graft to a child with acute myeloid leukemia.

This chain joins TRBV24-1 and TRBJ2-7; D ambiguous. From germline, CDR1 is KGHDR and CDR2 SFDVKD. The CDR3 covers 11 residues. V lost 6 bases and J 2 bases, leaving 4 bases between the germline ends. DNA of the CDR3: TGTGCCACCAGTATCCCCTACGAGCAGTACGTC. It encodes CATSIPYEQYV.

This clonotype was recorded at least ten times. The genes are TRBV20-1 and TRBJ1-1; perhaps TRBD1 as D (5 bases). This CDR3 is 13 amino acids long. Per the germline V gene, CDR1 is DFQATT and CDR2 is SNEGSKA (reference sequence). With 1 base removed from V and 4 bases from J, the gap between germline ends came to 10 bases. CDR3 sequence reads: CSARGGEVTEAFF. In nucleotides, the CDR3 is TGCAGTGCTAGAGGAGGGGAGGTCACTGAAGCTTTCTTT.

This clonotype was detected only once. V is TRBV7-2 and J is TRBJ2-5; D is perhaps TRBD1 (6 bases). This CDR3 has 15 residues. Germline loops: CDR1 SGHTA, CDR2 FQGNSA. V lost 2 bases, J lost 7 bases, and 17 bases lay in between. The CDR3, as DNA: TGTGCCAGCAGCTTAATATGGGGGAGCAGGGGGACCCAGTACTTC. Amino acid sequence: CASSLIWGSRGTQYF.

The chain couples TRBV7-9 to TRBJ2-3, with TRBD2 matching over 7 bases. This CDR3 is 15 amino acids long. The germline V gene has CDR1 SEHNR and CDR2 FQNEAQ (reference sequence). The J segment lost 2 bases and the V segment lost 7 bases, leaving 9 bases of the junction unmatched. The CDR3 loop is CASTSWTRDTDTQYF. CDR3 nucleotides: TGTGCCAGCACCTCTTGGACTAGGGACACAGATACGCAGTATTTT.

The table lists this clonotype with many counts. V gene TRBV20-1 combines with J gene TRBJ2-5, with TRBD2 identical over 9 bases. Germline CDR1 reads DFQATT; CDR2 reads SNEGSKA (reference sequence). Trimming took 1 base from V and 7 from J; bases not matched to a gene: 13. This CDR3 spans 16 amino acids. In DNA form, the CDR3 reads TGCAGTGCTAGAGTATCTAGCGGGGTCATAGGCGGGACCCAGTACTTC. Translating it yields CSARVSSGVIGGTQYF.

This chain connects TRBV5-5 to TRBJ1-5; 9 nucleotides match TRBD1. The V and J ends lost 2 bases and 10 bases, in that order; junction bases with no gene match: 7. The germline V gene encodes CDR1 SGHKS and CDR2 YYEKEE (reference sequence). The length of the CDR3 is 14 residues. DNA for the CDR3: TGTGCCAGCAGCTTTTGGACAGGGGCCTCCCCCCAGCATTTT. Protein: CASSFWTGASPQHF.

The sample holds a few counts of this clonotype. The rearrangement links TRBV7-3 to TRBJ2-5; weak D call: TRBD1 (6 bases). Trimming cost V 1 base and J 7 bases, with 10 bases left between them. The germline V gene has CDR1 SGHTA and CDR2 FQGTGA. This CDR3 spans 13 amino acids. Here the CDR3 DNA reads TGTGCCAGCAGCTTAAACAGGGAAGGGACCCAGTACTTC. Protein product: CASSLNREGTQYF.

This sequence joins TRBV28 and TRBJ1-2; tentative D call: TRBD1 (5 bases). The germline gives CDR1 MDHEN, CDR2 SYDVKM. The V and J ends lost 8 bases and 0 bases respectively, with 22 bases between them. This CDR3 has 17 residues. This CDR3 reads CASRRGPPSLANYGYTF. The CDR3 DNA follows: TGTGCCAGCCGGAGGGGCCCGCCCTCCTTAGCTAACTATGGCTACACCTTC.

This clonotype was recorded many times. CDR3 loop: CASSLRTGGNEQYF. The CDR3 region has the DNA TGTGCCAGCAGCTTACGGACAGGGGGCAACGAGCAGTACTTC. This sequence joins TRBV7-9 and TRBJ2-7, with TRBD1 identical over 11 bases. CDR1 SEHNR and CDR2 FQNEAQ come from the germline V gene (reference sequence). The CDR3 consists of 14 residues. Losses at the gene ends were 2 bases for V and 5 bases for J; bases not matched to a gene: 2. Using reference TRBV7-9 and TRBJ2-7 for the parts outside the CDR3, the full variable domain is DTGVSQNPRHKITKRGQNVTFRCDPISEHNRLYWYRQTLGQGPEFLTYFQNEAQLEKSRLLSDRFSAERPKGSFSTLEIQRTEQGDSAMYLCASSLRTGGNEQYFGPGTRLTVT.

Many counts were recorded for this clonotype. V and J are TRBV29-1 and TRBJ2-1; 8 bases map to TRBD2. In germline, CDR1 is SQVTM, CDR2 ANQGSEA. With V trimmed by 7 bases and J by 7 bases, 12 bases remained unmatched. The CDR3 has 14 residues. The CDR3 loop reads CSAQTGGARNEQFF. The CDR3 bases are TGCAGCGCCCAGACCGGGGGGGCCAGGAATGAGCAGTTCTTC.

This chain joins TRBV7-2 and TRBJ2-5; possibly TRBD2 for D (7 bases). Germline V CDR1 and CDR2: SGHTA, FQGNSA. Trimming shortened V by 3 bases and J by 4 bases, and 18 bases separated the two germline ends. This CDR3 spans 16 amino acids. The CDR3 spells CASSFDRPSGGETQYF. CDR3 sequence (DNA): TGTGCCAGCAGCTTCGACAGGCCTTCGGGAGGAGAGACCCAGTACTTC.

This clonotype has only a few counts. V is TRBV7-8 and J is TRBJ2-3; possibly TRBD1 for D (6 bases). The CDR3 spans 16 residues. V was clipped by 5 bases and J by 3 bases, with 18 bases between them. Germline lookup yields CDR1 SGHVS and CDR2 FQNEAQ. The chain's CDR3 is CASSLGRAGVTDTQYF. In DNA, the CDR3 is TGTGCCAGCAGCCTCGGTCGGGCAGGGGTGACAGATACGCAGTATTTT.

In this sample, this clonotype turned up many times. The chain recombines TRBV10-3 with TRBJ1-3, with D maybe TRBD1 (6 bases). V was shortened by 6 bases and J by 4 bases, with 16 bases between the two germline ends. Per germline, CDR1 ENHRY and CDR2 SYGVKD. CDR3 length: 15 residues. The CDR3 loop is CAISDRFSLGNTIYF. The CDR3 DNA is TGTGCCATCAGCGACAGGTTTTCCCTGGGAAACACCATATATTTT.

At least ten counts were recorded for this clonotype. Here the CDR3 DNA reads TGTGCCAGCAGCAACACAGGGGTTGGAGAAGCTTTCTTT. Its protein product is CASSNTGVGEAFF. The chain uses TRBV7-2 and TRBJ1-1, with 7 bases that match TRBD1. This CDR3 contains 13 residues. The germline V gene encodes CDR1 SGHTA and CDR2 FQGNSA. The J segment lost 8 bases and the V segment lost 5 bases, leaving 8 bases of the junction unmatched. The whole variable domain, remainder taken from reference TRBV7-2 and TRBJ1-1, is GAGVSQSPSNKVTEKGKDVELRCDPISGHTALYWYRQSLGQGLEFLIYFQGNSAPDKSGLPSDRFSAERTGGSVSTLTIQRTQQEDSAVYLCASSNTGVGEAFFGQGTRLTVV.

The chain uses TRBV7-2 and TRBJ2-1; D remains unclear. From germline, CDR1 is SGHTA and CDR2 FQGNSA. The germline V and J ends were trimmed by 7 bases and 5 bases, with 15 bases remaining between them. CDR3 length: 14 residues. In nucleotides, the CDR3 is TGTGCCAGCACCACGTGGCCTACTGACAATGAGCAGTTCTTC. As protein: CASTTWPTDNEQFF.

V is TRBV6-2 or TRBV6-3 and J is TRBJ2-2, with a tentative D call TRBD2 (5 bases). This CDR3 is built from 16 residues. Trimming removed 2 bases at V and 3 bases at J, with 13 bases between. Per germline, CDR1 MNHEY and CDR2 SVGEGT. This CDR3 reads CASSYTLRAYTGELFF. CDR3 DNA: TGTGCCAGCAGTTACACCCTGCGGGCCTACACCGGGGAGCTGTTTTTT.

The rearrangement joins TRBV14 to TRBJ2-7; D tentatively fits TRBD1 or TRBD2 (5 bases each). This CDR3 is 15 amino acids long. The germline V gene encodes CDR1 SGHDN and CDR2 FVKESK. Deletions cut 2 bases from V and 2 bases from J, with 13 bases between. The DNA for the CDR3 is TGTGCCAGCAGCCAAAGACGGGACGGCACCTACGAGCAGTACTTC. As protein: CASSQRRDGTYEQYF.

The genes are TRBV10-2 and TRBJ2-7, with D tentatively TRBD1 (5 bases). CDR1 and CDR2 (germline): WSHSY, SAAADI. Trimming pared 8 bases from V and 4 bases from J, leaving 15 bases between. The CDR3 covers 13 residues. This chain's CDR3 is CASCSGFRYEQYF. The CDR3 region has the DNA TGCGCCAGCTGTTCAGGGTTCAGATACGAGCAGTACTTC.

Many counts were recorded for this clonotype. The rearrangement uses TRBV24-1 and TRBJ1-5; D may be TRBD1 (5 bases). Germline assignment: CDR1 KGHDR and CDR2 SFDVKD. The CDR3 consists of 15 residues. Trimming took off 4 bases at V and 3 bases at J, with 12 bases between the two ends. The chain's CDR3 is CATSETRDDNQPQHF. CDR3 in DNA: TGTGCCACCAGTGAGACCAGGGATGACAATCAGCCCCAGCATTTT.

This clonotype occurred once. CDR3: CASSQTPRGPTGELFF. CDR3 nucleotide sequence: TGTGCCAGCAGCCAAACCCCAAGGGGGCCCACCGGGGAGCTGTTTTTT. The gene calls are TRBV11-1 and TRBJ2-2; 7 bases align to TRBD1. This CDR3 has 16 residues. The junction had 10 bases not matched to a gene; V was cut back by 5 bases and J by 4 bases. Germline V lookup: CDR1 SGHAT, CDR2 FQDESV (reference sequence).